This T cell receptor (beta chain) is drawn from a study of Ad26.COV2.S vaccination and SARS-CoV-2 variants. For the study at large: Dosing was one shot or two shots 56 days apart.

Generated by immunoSEQ multiplex PCR, the TCRdb table keeps only in-frame clones and is missing some. The repertoire holds roughly 320,000 clones, about 82% seen once, with 2% to 2.5% in the top ten. Sample treatment: about 20 received Ad26.COV2.S at low or high dose, single or two shots; 5 received placebo; per-sample allocation not given. Sampling happened 63 days after the first vaccine or placebo injection. The individual, an adult aged 18-55 years, was a donor in Boston. The germline CDR1 and CDR2 sequences are SGDLS and YYNGEE. Trimming shortened V by 1 base and J by 3 bases, and 9 bases separated the two germline ends. This CDR3 spans 14 amino acids.

The V and J genes are TRBV9 and TRBJ2-3, with no clear D. The sample here was peripheral blood, taken in a trial of Ad26.COV2.S vaccine versus placebo. The clonotype comes from a person aged 18-65 years who received the Ad26.COV2.S COVID-19 vaccine or a placebo. In nucleotides, the CDR3 is TGTGCCAGCAGCGTAAATCTGGATACAGATACGCAGTATTTT. Its translation is CASSVNLDTDTQYF.